This TCR beta chain was recorded in a study of blood T cell repertoires in COVID-19. Overall study context: Samples of COVID-19 (acute and convalescent) were obtained from the United States, Italy and Spain.

Participants came from about two dozen US areas, aged roughly 18 to 100 years. Which cohort a participant joined came from the clinical history participants gave. In the original analysis: Cell counts per sample came from amplifying reference gene primers. The data were produced by immunoSEQ multiplex PCR, yet TCRdb's version contains in-frame clones alone and is incomplete. V and J calls plus clone size are reproduced from that table; the DNA served to infer D and trimming. Seen here are some 260,000 clones, around 80% observed once, and the top ten hold approximately 4%. The TCR originated in a young man with acute COVID-19. The specimen sequenced was PBMCs or T cells enriched from blood (not recorded which).

DNA of the CDR3: TGTGCCAGTAGTATACTGCCTAGCGGGGGTAATTACAATGAGCAGTTCTTC. This sequence encodes CASSILPSGGNYNEQFF. This chain links TRBV19 with TRBJ2-1; TRBD2 agrees at 10 bases. Germline assignment: CDR1 LNHDA and CDR2 SQIVND (reference sequence). CDR3 length: 17 amino acids. V shed 2 bases and J 4 bases; nucleotides not matched to a gene: 8.